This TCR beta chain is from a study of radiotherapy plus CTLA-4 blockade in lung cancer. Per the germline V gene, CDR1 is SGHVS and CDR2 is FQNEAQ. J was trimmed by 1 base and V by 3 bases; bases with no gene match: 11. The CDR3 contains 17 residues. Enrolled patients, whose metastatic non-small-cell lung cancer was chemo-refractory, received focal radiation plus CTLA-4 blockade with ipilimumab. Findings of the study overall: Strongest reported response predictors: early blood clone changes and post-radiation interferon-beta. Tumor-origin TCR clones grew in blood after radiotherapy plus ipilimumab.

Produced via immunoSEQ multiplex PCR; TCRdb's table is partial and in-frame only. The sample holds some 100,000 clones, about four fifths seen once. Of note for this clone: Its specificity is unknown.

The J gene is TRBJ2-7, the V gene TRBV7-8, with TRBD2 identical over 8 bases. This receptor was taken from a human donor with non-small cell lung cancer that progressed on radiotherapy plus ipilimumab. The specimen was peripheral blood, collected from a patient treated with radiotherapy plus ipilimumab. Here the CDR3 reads CASSFYSGTRPSYEQYF. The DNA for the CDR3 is TGTGCCAGCAGCTTTTATTCGGGGACTAGGCCTTCCTACGAGCAGTACTTC.